This record concerns one T cell receptor beta chain sequence. Its target antigen remains unknown. Qualities for individual bases were not recorded, and no much larger clone is one base off. The record originates from a study of blood T cell repertoires in COVID-19 (dated by TCRdb to the early 2020s). With respect to the entire study: Samples from collaborators originated in the United States, Italy and Spain and spanned both the acute and convalescent phases of COVID-19. The material from the prospective study consisted of cDNA or gDNA derived from T cells, B-cell-depleted T cells, or PBMCs. The dataset comprised deeply sampled blood TCRbeta repertoires from subjects exposed to, actively infected with, or recovered from COVID-19. A freely available public database, intended as a resource for researchers studying the immune response to SARS-CoV-2, is where the repertoires were released. The samples were drawn from the first 160 participants of the ongoing ImmuneRACE study and from 1,254 subjects provided by 6 global collaborators. Nearly every sample came with metadata listing a de-identified subject ID, COVID-19 status, age in years and sex. Where available, HLA class I and class II types were obtained from metadata supplied by the sample provider rather than from assay-based typing. Study-level results and caveats: The amount of clinical and demographic metadata varied by source and participant and was provided uncurated.

Participants in the prospective study were aged roughly 18 to 89 years, lived in some 24 United States geographic areas, and enrolled through a virtual design. In the prospective study, cohorts were assigned on the basis of participant-reported clinical history obtained from a screening survey and a study questionnaire. Each participant in the prospective study had whole blood, serum and a nasopharyngeal or oropharyngeal swab collected by mobile phlebotomists. Additional blood draws and questionnaires over an approximately two-month period could optionally be provided by prospective study participants. Blood samples from the prospective study were shipped frozen or at room temperature prior to DNA extraction. TCRbeta CDR3 regions were amplified from genomic DNA by means of the immunoSEQ Assay, a bias-controlled multiplex PCR. The study's own analysis went as follows. The number of nucleated cells in each sample was estimated by amplification of reference gene primers within the assay. To quantify the absolute abundance of each unique TCRbeta CDR3 rearrangement, sequence reads were collapsed and filtered. For each sample, productive Simpson clonality was calculated as the square root of Simpson's diversity index over productive rearrangements. The clones in this table, taken by TCRdb from immuneACCESS, are in-frame only. Not every clone is retained; where verified, under half of the shortfall comes from an unresolved V gene, and the cause of the rest is unknown. V and J calls and clone size are copied from that table; D and trimming were computed from the DNA. The sample data list about 130,000 clones, and 84% of these were observed just once. About 2.4% of the sample is in the top ten clones.

Relative to germline, V is missing 5 bases and J is missing 8 bases, with 10 bases of the junction outside any gene match. The CDR3 contains 15 residues, cysteine and phenylalanine counted. Only CDR3 DNA remains: 45 bases, in frame from the first base. The germline V gene specifies KGHDR as CDR1 and SFDVKD as CDR2. This chain is built from TRBV24-1 and TRBJ1-4, with TRBD1 identical over 7 junction bases. The specimen was PBMCs or T cells enriched from blood (not recorded which). This sequence was found in a man aged 35 to 55 with acute COVID-19. The nucleotides read TGTGCCACCAGTGGTCTAAGGGGGCTAAGGGAAAAACTGTTTTTT. Translated, this is CATSGLRGLREKLFF.